Listed here is a single TCR beta chain. This sample is drawn from a study of control samples from healthy donors and cancer patients. Clones were sequenced by immunoSEQ multiplex PCR, and TCRdb holds only the in-frame ones, with some missing. The repertoire holds 100,000 to 120,000 clones, with more than 75% as singletons. The CDR3 runs to 16 residues. J lost 3 bases, V lost 0 bases, and 6 bases had no gene match. CDR1 and CDR2 from the germline V gene are SGHDT and YYEEEE. The TCR sequence derives from a woman aged 55-69 years with lung cancer. The rearrangement uses TRBV5-6 and TRBJ2-7; 10 nucleotides match TRBD2. Sequenced: PBMCs. CDR3 loop: CASSLASGGTYYEQYF. The CDR3, as DNA: TGTGCCAGCAGCTTGGCTAGCGGGGGAACTTACTACGAGCAGTACTTC.